These 8 T cell receptor beta chains originate from one sample sequenced in a study of shared clonotypes between healthy human individuals. Only CD45RO-negative cells positively selected for CCR7 counted as naive CD8 cells, so terminally differentiated effector memory CD45RA+ cells were excluded. Measured with immunoSEQ multiplex PCR; TCRdb has only the in-frame clones, and not every one. The sample consists of roughly 890,000 clones, approximately 92% of them appearing once. The sample was naive CD8+ T cells sorted from blood. These receptors all stem from a man in his thirties or forties in good health.

This rearrangement joins TRBV6-6 to TRBJ2-5; the match to TRBD2 covers 11 bases. The length of the CDR3 is 16 residues. Per germline, CDR1 MNHNY and CDR2 SVGAGI (reference sequence). Trimming at V came to 6 bases and at J to 5 bases, leaving 11 bases not matched to a gene. The CDR3 loop is CASSNPLAGVMETQYF. CDR3 DNA: TGTGCCAGCAGCAACCCACTAGCGGGAGTCATGGAGACCCAGTACTTC.

The chain carries TRBV19 and TRBJ2-7; TRBD1 might be the D (6 bases). The germline V gene has CDR1 LNHDA and CDR2 SQIVND (reference sequence). V was pared by 5 bases and J by 1 base, with 15 bases between. The CDR3 is 15 residues long. For the CDR3, the DNA is TGTGCCAGTAGTTTTTCCTCAGGGGAGTCCTACGAGCAGTACTTC. Protein product: CASSFSSGESYEQYF.

The CDR3 protein is CATNSGRGLDTQYF. The CDR3 DNA reads TGCGCCACCAATAGCGGGAGAGGCTTAGATACGCAGTATTTT. The chain joins TRBV10-2 to TRBJ2-3; 9 nucleotides agree with TRBD2. The CDR3 spans 14 residues. J gave up 5 bases and V 10 bases, and 10 bases lay outside the gene matches. In germline, CDR1 is WSHSY, CDR2 SAAADI.

This clone was detected once. The genes are TRBV7-8 and TRBJ2-1, with D tentatively TRBD2 (5 bases). The germline V gene has CDR1 SGHVS and CDR2 FQNEAQ. The CDR3 length is 17 residues. Deletions cut 5 bases from V and 10 bases from J, with 27 bases between. The CDR3 coding sequence is TGTGCCAGCAGCGCGACCCTAGCCCCGGACTCAGTGGGCGAGCAGTTCTTC. Encoded protein: CASSATLAPDSVGEQFF. Full variable domain (rest looked up from reference TRBV7-8 and TRBJ2-1): GAGVSQSPRYKVAKRGQDVALRCDPISGHVSLFWYQQALGQGPEFLTYFQNEAQLDKSGLPSDRFFAERPEGSVSTLKIQRTQQEDSAVYLCASSATLAPDSVGEQFFGPGTRLTVL.

V gene TRBV6-1 combines with J gene TRBJ2-1, with D possibly matching TRBD1 (5 bases). The germline V gene has CDR1 MNHNS and CDR2 SASEGT. The CDR3 totals 14 residues. V was shortened by 3 bases and J by 5 bases, with 11 bases between the two germline ends. The CDR3 DNA is TGTGCCAGCAGTGATAGGGGCGGAGACAATGAGCAGTTCTTC. It specifies CASSDRGGDNEQFF.

The rearrangement uses TRBV5-1 and TRBJ2-7, with no clear D. The ends were cut back, 0 bases at V and 3 bases at J, with 16 bases in the middle. CDR1 is SGHRS, CDR2 YFSETQ, per germline. This CDR3 is 16 amino acids long. The CDR3 region is CASSLAPVSANYEQYF. CDR3 coding DNA: TGCGCCAGCAGCTTGGCCCCCGTCTCAGCTAACTACGAGCAGTACTTC.

This chain joins TRBV18 and TRBJ2-7; TRBD1 or TRBD2 may be the D gene (6 bases each). V lost 8 bases, J lost 3 bases, and 14 bases lay in between. Germline V gene data show CDR1 as KGHSH and CDR2 as LQKENI. This CDR3 region has 13 residues. The CDR3 DNA reads TGTGCCAGCGCCGGGGGACACAACTACGAGCAGTACTTC. This sequence encodes CASAGGHNYEQYF.

This clone was seen once. J is TRBJ2-5 and V is TRBV7-9; D not resolved. The length of the CDR3 is 12 residues. Germline-derived CDR1 and CDR2 are SEHNR and FQNEAQ (reference sequence). The V gene lost 7 bases and the J gene lost 5 bases, with 11 bases spanning the gap. Written as DNA, the CDR3 is TGTGCCAGCACCCACACGGCGGAGACCCAGTACTTC. Translating gives CASTHTAETQYF.